These 30 T cell receptor beta chains share one sample of origin, sequenced in a study of CD8+CD57+ T cells in acquired aplastic anemia. Patients included in sequencing had previously demonstrated CD8+CD57+ cell expansion by flow cytometry. Profiling that covered TCR beta VDJ and CDR3 relied on genomic DNA as its template. TCRdb ran MiXCR on the reads and lists one entry per CDR3 protein. The table lists under 200,000 distinct CDR3 sequences, less than 50% of them singletons. The specimen was sorted CD4+, CD8+, or CD8+CD57+ T cells (not recorded which) from PBMCs. The origin of the receptors is a human donor with aplastic anemia.

The CDR3 DNA reads TGCAGCGTGGCCCAGGTAGCGGTCGCCGAGCAGTACTTC. It yields the protein CSVAQVAVAEQYF. This chain joins TRBV29-1 and TRBJ2-7; a possible D gene is TRBD2 (6 bases). The V and J ends lost 6 bases and 6 bases respectively, with 18 bases between them. The CDR3 contains 13 residues. Germline CDR1 reads SQVTM; CDR2 reads ANQGSEA.

The chain is built from TRBV12-3 or TRBV12-4 and TRBJ1-4; TRBD1 aligns across 9 bases. The CDR3 is 14 residues long. Germline trimming cut 7 bases from V and 9 bases from J; bases unmatched to any gene: 9. In nucleotides, the CDR3 is TGTGCCAGCACCGGGGACAGGGTGCTGCAAAAACTGTTTTTT. It is translated as CASTGDRVLQKLFF.

The chain uses TRBV7-6 and TRBJ2-5; TRBD2 aligns across 9 bases. V was pared by 6 bases and J by 5 bases, with 10 bases of the junction left unmatched. This CDR3 is 15 amino acids long. CDR1 SGHVS and CDR2 FNYEAQ come from the germline V gene. DNA for the CDR3: TGTGCCAGCAGTCTCCTAGCGGGGAATCGGGAGACCCAGTACTTC. Protein: CASSLLAGNRETQYF.

The V gene is TRBV24-1, the J gene TRBJ1-1; 7 bases map to TRBD1. Germline V gene lookup returns CDR1 KGHDR and CDR2 SFDVKD. The V gene end was trimmed by 5 bases and the J gene end by 5 bases; junction bases not matched to a gene: 16. This CDR3 region has 17 residues. This CDR3 reads CATSGPSEVQGTTEAFF. The CDR3 DNA reads as TGTGCCACCAGTGGCCCCTCAGAGGTACAGGGGACTACTGAAGCTTTCTTT.

Worth noting for this clonotype: One base away lies a much larger clone, so this may be a sequencing read error. This chain's CDR3 is CASSYSREKQLF. The DNA of the CDR3 is TGTGCCAGCAGTTATTCCAGGGAGAAGCAGCTCTTC. The V call is TRBV6-5, the J call TRBJ2-1; the D gene could be TRBD1 or TRBD2 (5 bases each). Per germline, CDR1 MNHEY and CDR2 SVGAGI. The CDR3 covers 12 residues.

The chain combines TRBV11-1 with TRBJ2-2; D is tentatively TRBD1 or TRBD2 (5 bases each). The CDR3 sequence is 19 residues long. Germline V gene lookup returns CDR1 SGHAT and CDR2 FQDESV (reference sequence). V was pared by 1 base and J by 0 bases, with 18 bases between. Here the CDR3 reads CASSLVFGAAEANTGELFF. The CDR3 coding sequence is TGTGCCAGCAGCTTAGTTTTCGGGGCAGCGGAAGCGAACACCGGGGAGCTGTTTTTT.

This clonotype was observed many times. The gene calls are TRBV5-1 and TRBJ2-7, with a weak D call TRBD2 (6 bases). V lost 0 bases and J 6 bases, leaving 16 bases between the germline ends. Germline-derived CDR1 and CDR2 are SGHRS and YFSETQ. The CDR3 has 15 residues. This CDR3 is CASSLESTPGVEQYF. The CDR3, as DNA: TGCGCCAGCAGCTTGGAGTCAACCCCGGGGGTCGAGCAGTACTTC.

The sample holds a few counts of this clonotype. The V call is TRBV27, the J call TRBJ2-1; D is unclear. The V gene's germline CDR1 is MNHEY and CDR2 SMNVEV (reference sequence). V dropped 0 bases and J dropped 1 base, with 7 bases sitting between them. The CDR3 spans 15 residues. CDR3 loop: CASSLSGGSYNEQFF. CDR3 in DNA: TGTGCCAGCAGTTTATCGGGCGGATCCTACAATGAGCAGTTCTTC.

The chain combines TRBV6-4 with TRBJ2-7; D gene ambiguous. Trimming took off 0 bases at V and 3 bases at J, with 9 bases between the two ends. The length of the CDR3 is 14 residues. Germline CDR1 reads MRHNA; CDR2 reads SNTAGT. This chain's CDR3 is CASSDSVRRYEQYF. The CDR3 DNA follows: TGTGCCAGCAGTGACTCGGTCAGACGCTACGAGCAGTACTTC.

The chain couples TRBV29-1 to TRBJ1-1; no reliable D call. Germline V gene sequence: CDR1 SQVTM, CDR2 ANQGSEA. Trimming cost V 1 base and J 0 bases, with 6 bases left between them. The length of the CDR3 is 13 residues. The CDR3 protein is CSVEGTMNTEAFF. The CDR3 region has the DNA TGCAGCGTTGAAGGGACCATGAACACTGAAGCTTTCTTT.

This rearrangement joins TRBV20-1 to TRBJ2-7, with 9 bases identical to TRBD2. The CDR3 has 15 amino acids. The V and J ends lost 6 bases and 4 bases, in that order; junction bases with no gene match: 13. Per the germline V gene, CDR1 is DFQATT and CDR2 is SNEGSKA (reference sequence). CDR3 nucleotides: TGCAGTGCAGCCGACCCTAGCGGGGATACATACGAGCAGTACTTC. It translates to CSAADPSGDTYEQYF.

Worth noting for this clonotype: Since no conserved phenylalanine or tryptophan closes the CDR3, a read error is the likely cause. V is TRBV7-8 and J is TRBJ2-1; D unclear. CDR3 length: 12 residues. CDR1 and CDR2 (germline): SGHVS, FQNEAQ. CDR3 DNA: TGTGCCAGCAGCTTTCGGTACAACGAGCAGTTCTCC. This translates into CASSFRYNEQFS.

The chain carries TRBV7-6 and TRBJ1-4; possible D gene TRBD1, 6 bases. The ends were cut back, 2 bases at V and 5 bases at J, with 12 bases in the middle. The CDR3 runs 15 residues. CDR1 and CDR2 from the germline V gene are SGHVS and FNYEAQ. The CDR3 DNA reads TGTGCCAGCAGCTTATGGGCAGGGGAAAATGAAAAACTGTTTTTT. Its protein product is CASSLWAGENEKLFF.

On this clonotype: Mismatch with germline at one junction end may stem from a read error. V gene TRBV7-7 combines with J gene TRBJ2-7; maybe TRBD2 (5 bases). The CDR3 covers 13 residues. Germline-derived CDR1 and CDR2 are SSHAT and FNYEAQ (reference sequence). CDR3 bases: TGTGCTAGCAGCTTAAGGGAAGGAGGCGAGCAGTACTTC. This codes for CASSLREGGEQYF.

This clonotype was picked up a small number of times. A much larger clone differs by one base, so this may be a read error. The chain carries TRBV2 and TRBJ1-1; 7 bases are shared with TRBD1. The CDR3 spans 13 residues. Looked up from germline, CDR1 is SNHLY and CDR2 is FYNNEI. With V trimmed by 5 bases and J by 3 bases, 3 bases remained unmatched. In DNA form, the CDR3 reads TGTGCCAGCAGTTCCGACAGGGACACTGAAGCTTTCTTT. It encodes CASSSDRDTEAFF.

With respect to this clonotype: A read error may explain this, as a much larger clone is one base away. V usage is TRBV11-2 and J usage is TRBJ2-3; 8 bases are a match to TRBD2. V lost 5 bases to trimming and J lost 2 bases; unmatched junction nucleotides: 6. The germline V gene encodes CDR1 SGHAT and CDR2 FQNNGV. This CDR3 is built from 15 residues. CDR3 in DNA: TGTGCCAGCAGCGGACTAGCTGGGCTCACAGATACGCAGTATTTT. Protein: CASSGLAGLTDTQYF.

Notes on this clonotype: One base away lies a much larger clone, so this may be a sequencing read error. V gene TRBV10-1 combines with J gene TRBJ2-1; 7 bases match TRBD1. The ends lost 0 bases at V and 9 bases at J; junction bases unmatched: 11. The germline V gene encodes CDR1 WNHNN and CDR2 SYGVQD (reference sequence). The CDR3 is 16 amino acids. CDR3 nucleotide sequence: TGCGCCAGCAGTGAGTCTACAGGGCCGTGGGACAGTGAGCAGTTCTTC. Its translation is CASSESTGPWDSEQFF.

The chain employs TRBV6-1 and TRBJ2-3; 9 bases line up with TRBD2. This CDR3 spans 14 amino acids. Germline loops: CDR1 MNHNS, CDR2 SASEGT. V shed 4 bases and J 5 bases; nucleotides not matched to a gene: 4. As DNA, the CDR3 is TGTGCCAGCAGTGCCGGCGGGGGGGGAGATACGCAGTATTTT. This encodes CASSAGGGGDTQYF.

This chain links TRBV9 with TRBJ1-4; possible D gene TRBD1, 5 bases. The germline gives CDR1 SGDLS, CDR2 YYNGEE. With 4 bases removed from V and 8 bases from J, the gap between germline ends came to 15 bases. This CDR3 comprises 14 residues. The CDR3 loop reads CASSPDSEREKLFF. The CDR3, as DNA: TGTGCCAGCAGCCCCGACAGTGAGAGGGAAAAACTGTTTTTT.

The V and J genes are TRBV7-2 and TRBJ1-1; no clear D. Trimming took 2 bases from V and 4 from J, leaving 2 bases between them. The CDR3 has 11 amino acids. The germline V gene encodes CDR1 SGHTA and CDR2 FQGNSA. The CDR3 DNA reads TGTGCCAGCAGCTTAATCACTGAAGCTTTCTTT. The encoded protein is CASSLITEAFF.

The chain couples TRBV25-1 to TRBJ1-2, with D hard to call. The CDR3 contains 14 residues. V was cut by 2 bases and J by 3 bases, with 10 bases left in between. Germline CDR1 and CDR2: MGHDK and SYGVNS. CDR3 nucleotides: TGTGCCAGCAGTGAAAGTGGAACCGACTATGGCTACACCTTC. This codes for CASSESGTDYGYTF.

The CDR3 region has the DNA TGTGCCACCAGCCAATCTAGGACAGCAAACATTCAGTACTTC. This codes for CATSQSRTANIQYF. This chain links TRBV15 with TRBJ2-4; possible D gene TRBD1, 6 bases. In germline, CDR1 is LNHNV, CDR2 YYDKDF (reference sequence). Trimming pared 5 bases from V and 6 bases from J, leaving 14 bases between. The CDR3 totals 14 residues.

This clonotype has a handful of counts. V gene TRBV7-3 combines with J gene TRBJ2-1; 8 bases fit TRBD2. Germline values: CDR1 SGHTA, CDR2 FQGTGA. J lost 6 bases, V lost 2 bases, and 3 bases had no gene match. The CDR3 loop spans 14 amino acids. The CDR3 region is CASSLLSGTNEQFF. The CDR3 region has the DNA TGTGCCAGCAGCTTACTTAGCGGGACCAATGAGCAGTTCTTC.

This chain links TRBV2 with TRBJ1-2; 9 bases map to TRBD1. Germline V gives CDR1 SNHLY, CDR2 FYNNEI. The CDR3 runs 13 residues. Trimming at V came to 6 bases and at J to 7 bases, leaving 6 bases not matched to a gene. The CDR3 nucleotides are TGTGCCAGCAGGGGGGGACAGGGTAGTGGCTACACCTTC. It specifies CASRGGQGSGYTF.

This chain uses TRBV24-1 with TRBJ2-3; TRBD1 is a possible D gene (5 bases). Germline loops: CDR1 KGHDR, CDR2 SFDVKD. Trimming took off 4 bases at V and 4 bases at J, with 11 bases between the two ends. CDR3 size: 14 residues. The CDR3 DNA reads as TGTGCCACCAGTGACGCCAGGGCCGCAGATACGCAGTATTTT. Amino acid sequence: CATSDARAADTQYF.

Many counts were recorded for this clonotype. The V and J genes are TRBV15 and TRBJ1-1, with TRBD1 matching 9 bases. CDR1 LNHNV and CDR2 YYDKDF come from the germline V gene (reference sequence). This CDR3 is 16 amino acids long. The trim removed 5 bases at V and 6 bases at J, leaving 13 bases unmatched. DNA for the CDR3: TGTGCCACCAGCCGAACGGGACAGGGACGGAGCGCTGAAGCTTTCTTT. Amino acids: CATSRTGQGRSAEAFF.

This clonotype was counted ten times or more. This chain joins TRBV10-3 and TRBJ2-7; 8 positions match TRBD2. Germline V gene data show CDR1 as ENHRY and CDR2 as SYGVKD. The CDR3 length is 14 residues. V shed 3 bases, J shed 2 bases, and the junction held 3 bases outside the gene matches. Here the CDR3 reads CAISEPGLAYEQYF. CDR3 bases: TGTGCCATCAGTGAACCGGGACTAGCCTACGAGCAGTACTTC.

With regard to this clonotype: This may be a read error, as it is one base from a much larger clone. This chain uses TRBV13 with TRBJ2-1; D perhaps matches TRBD1 (6 bases). The CDR3 sequence is 15 residues long. V lost 3 bases, J lost 5 bases, and 14 bases lay in between. Germline CDR1 and CDR2: PRHDT and FYEKMQ (reference sequence). The CDR3 nucleotides read TGTGCCAGCAGCTTTAGGGGGATGGGGGACAATGAGCAGTTCTTC. The encoded protein is CASSFRGMGDNEQFF.

Many counts were recorded for this clonotype. V usage is TRBV24-1 and J usage is TRBJ2-7, with no clear D. Germline-derived CDR1 and CDR2 are KGHDR and SFDVKD. With 3 bases removed from V and 6 bases from J, the gap between germline ends came to 17 bases. The CDR3 totals 15 residues. In DNA, the CDR3 is TGTGCCACCAGTGATACCCCCACCCCGGGCTCCGAGCAGTACTTC. Translated: CATSDTPTPGSEQYF.

This rearrangement joins TRBV10-2 to TRBJ2-2; 7 bases match TRBD2. The CDR3 is 15 amino acids. Trimming removed 4 bases from V and 4 bases from J; junction bases left unmatched: 6. In germline, CDR1 is WSHSY, CDR2 SAAADI. CDR3: CASSGASGITGELFF. CDR3 DNA: TGCGCCAGCAGTGGGGCTAGCGGAATCACCGGGGAGCTGTTTTTT.